Following are 7 T cell receptor beta chains from one sample sequenced in a study of blood T cell repertoires in COVID-19. Profiling relied on immunoSEQ multiplex PCR, and the TCRdb table lists in-frame clones only, not all of them. The profile covers about 210,000 clones, with about 90% appearing a single time and 1.5% to 2% taken by the ten largest. The sequencing input was peripheral blood. These receptors all come from a young man with active or convalescent COVID-19.

V gene TRBV4-3 combines with J gene TRBJ1-2; 8 bases are shared with TRBD1. Germline V gene data show CDR1 as LGHNA and CDR2 as YSLEER. V dropped 3 bases and J dropped 2; count of bases not matched to a gene: 5. This CDR3 comprises 15 residues. DNA of the CDR3: TGCGCCAGCAGCCAGACGACAGGGGTAAACTATGGCTACACCTTC. Translated: CASSQTTGVNYGYTF.

This chain uses TRBV19 with TRBJ2-1; 7 positions match TRBD2. V was clipped by 3 bases and J by 5 bases; unmatched bases: 10. Germline V gives CDR1 LNHDA, CDR2 SQIVND (reference sequence). The CDR3 has 16 residues. CDR3 protein: CASSIIGGSLNNEQFF. Written as DNA, the CDR3 is TGTGCCAGTAGTATTATCGGCGGGAGCCTTAACAATGAGCAGTTCTTC.

The V gene is TRBV18, the J gene TRBJ2-1, with 9 bases matching TRBD2. CDR1 KGHSH and CDR2 LQKENI come from the germline V gene. Germline trimming cut 3 bases from V and 7 bases from J; bases unmatched to any gene: 10. The CDR3 spans 16 residues. CDR3 DNA sequence: TGTGCCAGCTCACCCGAAGCGGGAGGAACGGGAAATGAGCAGTTCTTC. Translating gives CASSPEAGGTGNEQFF.

The J gene is TRBJ2-7, the V gene TRBV12-3 or TRBV12-4; D is uncertain. This CDR3 is 13 amino acids long. Between the trimmed V and J ends, which lost 6 bases and 3 bases, there was a span of 12 bases. The CDR3 nucleotides read TGTGCCAGCAGCCTTACACCTTTCTACGAGCAGTACTTC. Encoded protein: CASSLTPFYEQYF.

V and J are TRBV10-1 and TRBJ2-5; TRBD1 is a possible D gene (6 bases). The ends were cut back, 0 bases at V and 0 bases at J, with 8 bases in the middle. CDR1 is WNHNN, CDR2 SYGVQD, per germline (reference sequence). This CDR3 comprises 15 residues. CDR3 nucleotides: TGCGCCAGCAGTGAGTCGGGGGCGGACCAAGAGACCCAGTACTTC. Amino acid sequence: CASSESGADQETQYF.

The chain has TRBV6-2 or TRBV6-3 and TRBJ1-6; a possible D gene is TRBD1 (6 bases). Germline-derived CDR1 and CDR2 are MNHEY and SVGEGT. V was shortened by 4 bases and J by 4 bases, with 11 bases between the two germline ends. The CDR3 extends over 15 amino acids. The CDR3 bases are TGTGCCAGCAGTTGGCGGCAGGGGTATAATTCACCCCTCCACTTT. This codes for CASSWRQGYNSPLHF.

This sequence joins TRBV9 and TRBJ1-4; 8 nucleotides align to TRBD1. This CDR3 region has 15 residues. Germline assignment: CDR1 SGDLS and CDR2 YYNGEE. V shed 0 bases and J 7 bases; nucleotides not matched to a gene: 5. CDR3 sequence reads: CASSVGQGAGEKLFF. The DNA for the CDR3 is TGTGCCAGCAGCGTAGGTCAGGGGGCTGGTGAAAAACTGTTTTTT.